Each of the 8 T cell receptor beta chains below was sequenced from the same sample in a study of T and B cells in COVID-19 patients. Each TRB amplification used roughly 250-550 ng of genomic DNA from blood. TRB rearrangements were amplified by multiplex PCR with BIOMED2 TRB-A/B primers. A single record per CDR3 protein comes from TCRdb applying MiXCR to the multiplex PCR reads. The sample holds 20,000 to 25,000 distinct CDR3 sequences, around 28% seen once. Material for sequencing was blood. The receptor source for this set is a human donor who had recovered from COVID-19.

This clonotype was observed a few times. V is TRBV5-4 and J is TRBJ1-1; D gene ambiguous. V was pared by 2 bases and J by 1 base, with 6 bases between. Germline assignment: CDR1 SGHNT and CDR2 YYREEE (reference sequence). CDR3 length: 13 residues. The CDR3 nucleotides are TGTGCCAGCAGCTTAGACTGGAACACTGAAGCTTTCTTT. It yields the protein CASSLDWNTEAFF. Supplemented by reference TRBV5-4 and TRBJ1-1, the full variable domain reads ETGVTQSPTHLIKTRGQQVTLRCSSQSGHNTVSWYQQALGQGPQFIFQYYREEENGRGNFPPRFSGLQFPNYSSELNVNALELDDSALYLCASSLDWNTEAFFGQGTRLTVV.

V usage is TRBV19 and J usage is TRBJ2-7, with 10 bases that match TRBD2. After removal of 7 bases from V and 4 bases from J, the junction contained 10 bases not matched to a gene. This CDR3 region has 15 residues. CDR1 is LNHDA and CDR2 is SQIVND in the germline V gene (reference sequence). The DNA for the CDR3 is TGTGCCAGTAAGGCGGTAGCGGGAGGAATGTACGAGCAGTACTTC. It specifies CASKAVAGGMYEQYF.

V and J are TRBV6-5 and TRBJ1-1; D is unresolved. In germline, CDR1 is MNHEY, CDR2 SVGAGI. The CDR3 covers 13 residues. The V gene lost 6 bases and the J gene lost 6 bases, with 14 bases spanning the gap. The CDR3 loop is CASSQPKRPEAFF. The DNA of the CDR3 is TGTGCCAGCAGCCAGCCTAAACGGCCTGAAGCTTTCTTT.

The V and J genes are TRBV27 and TRBJ1-6, with 8 bases aligning to TRBD1. The length of the CDR3 is 16 residues. Losses at the gene ends were 4 bases for V and 6 bases for J; bases not matched to a gene: 8. Germline CDR1 reads MNHEY; CDR2 reads SMNVEV (reference sequence). The CDR3 spells CASSSRTGKVNSPLHF. The DNA for the CDR3 is TGTGCCAGCAGTTCTCGGACAGGGAAGGTTAATTCACCCCTCCACTTT.

DNA of the CDR3: TGTGCCAGCTCACCGATAAGGGACACTGAAGCTTTCTTT. This translates into CASSPIRDTEAFF. This sequence joins TRBV18 and TRBJ1-1; no firm D call. CDR3 size: 13 residues. Germline CDR1 reads KGHSH; CDR2 reads LQKENI. V gave up 3 bases and J gave up 3 bases, with 8 bases separating them.

A few counts support this clonotype. The CDR3: CASSQLGVAKNIQYF. The CDR3 DNA reads TGCGCCAGCAGCCAGCTCGGGGTAGCCAAAAACATTCAGTACTTC. V gene TRBV5-1 combines with J gene TRBJ2-4; D may be TRBD2 (5 bases). With 4 bases removed from V and 0 bases from J, the gap between germline ends came to 11 bases. This CDR3 has 15 residues. The germline CDR1 and CDR2 sequences are SGHRS and YFSETQ. Full variable domain (outside the CDR3, taken from reference TRBV5-1 and TRBJ2-4): KAGVTQTPRYLIKTRGQQVTLSCSPISGHRSVSWYQQTPGQGLQFLFEYFSETQRNKGNFPGRFSGRQFSNSRSEMNVSTLELGDSALYLCASSQLGVAKNIQYFGAGTRLSVL.

The V gene is TRBV19, the J gene TRBJ1-5, with unresolved D. This CDR3 has 15 amino acids. The V gene lost 7 bases and the J gene lost 3 bases, with 16 bases spanning the gap. The germline V gene encodes CDR1 LNHDA and CDR2 SQIVND (reference sequence). The CDR3 sequence: CASKTPMGPNQPQHF. CDR3 sequence (DNA): TGTGCCAGTAAGACCCCGATGGGCCCCAATCAGCCCCAGCATTTT. The whole variable domain, filled in from reference TRBV19 and TRBJ1-5, reads DGGITQSPKYLFRKEGQNVTLSCEQNLNHDAMYWYRQDPGQGLRLIYYSQIVNDFQKGDIAEGYSVSREKKESFPLTVTSAQKNPTAFYLCASKTPMGPNQPQHFGDGTRLSIL.

This clonotype has just a few counts. J is TRBJ2-7 and V is TRBV6-5, with TRBD1 matching over 9 bases. V was clipped by 6 bases and J by 4 bases; unmatched bases: 4. The CDR3 loop spans 13 amino acids. Germline assignment: CDR1 MNHEY and CDR2 SVGAGI. In DNA, the CDR3 is TGTGCCAGCAGGAAGGGACAGGGATACGAGCAGTACTTC. Residues: CASRKGQGYEQYF.